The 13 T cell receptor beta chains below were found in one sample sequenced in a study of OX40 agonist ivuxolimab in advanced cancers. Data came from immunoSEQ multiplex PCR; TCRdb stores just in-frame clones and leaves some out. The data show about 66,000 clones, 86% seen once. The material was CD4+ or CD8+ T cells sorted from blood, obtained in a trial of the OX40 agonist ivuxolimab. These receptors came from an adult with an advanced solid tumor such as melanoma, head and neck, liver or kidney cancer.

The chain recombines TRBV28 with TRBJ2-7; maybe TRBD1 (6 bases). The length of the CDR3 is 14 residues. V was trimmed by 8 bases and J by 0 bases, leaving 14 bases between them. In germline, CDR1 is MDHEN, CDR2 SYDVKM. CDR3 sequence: CASRRTAFSYEQYF. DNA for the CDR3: TGTGCCAGCCGCAGGACAGCTTTCTCCTACGAGCAGTACTTC.

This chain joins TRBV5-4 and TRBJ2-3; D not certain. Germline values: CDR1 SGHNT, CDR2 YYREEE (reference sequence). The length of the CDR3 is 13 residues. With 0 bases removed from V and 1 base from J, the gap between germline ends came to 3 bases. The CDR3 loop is CASSLDGTDTQYF. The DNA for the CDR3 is TGTGCCAGCAGCTTGGACGGCACAGATACGCAGTATTTT. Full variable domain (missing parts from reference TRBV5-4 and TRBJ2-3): ETGVTQSPTHLIKTRGQQVTLRCSSQSGHNTVSWYQQALGQGPQFIFQYYREEENGRGNFPPRFSGLQFPNYSSELNVNALELDDSALYLCASSLDGTDTQYFGPGTRLTVL.

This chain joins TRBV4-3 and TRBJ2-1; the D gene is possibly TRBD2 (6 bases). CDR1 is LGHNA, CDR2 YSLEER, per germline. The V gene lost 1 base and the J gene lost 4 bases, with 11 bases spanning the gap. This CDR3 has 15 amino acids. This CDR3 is CASSQGRVGYNEQFF. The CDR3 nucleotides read TGCGCCAGCAGCCAAGGGAGGGTTGGTTACAATGAGCAGTTCTTC.

CDR3 nucleotide sequence: TGTGCCAGTAAGATACAGGCCTCTGGGGCCAACGTCCTGACTTTC. This codes for CASKIQASGANVLTF. The rearrangement links TRBV19 to TRBJ2-6, with D possibly being TRBD1 (5 bases). Germline CDR1 and CDR2: LNHDA and SQIVND (reference sequence). Trimming shortened V by 7 bases and J by 0 bases, and 10 bases separated the two germline ends. The CDR3 has 15 amino acids.

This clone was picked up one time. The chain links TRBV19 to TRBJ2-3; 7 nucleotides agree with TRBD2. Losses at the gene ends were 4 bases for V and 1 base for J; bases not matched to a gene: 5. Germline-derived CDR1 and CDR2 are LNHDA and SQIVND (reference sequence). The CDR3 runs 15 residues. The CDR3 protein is CASSTKSGGTDTQYF. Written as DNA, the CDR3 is TGTGCCAGTAGTACTAAGAGCGGGGGCACAGATACGCAGTATTTT.

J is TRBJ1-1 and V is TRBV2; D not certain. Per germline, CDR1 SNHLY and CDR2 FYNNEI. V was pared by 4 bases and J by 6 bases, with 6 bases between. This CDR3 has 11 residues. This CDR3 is CASSVFAEAFF. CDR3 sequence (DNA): TGTGCCAGCAGTGTGTTTGCTGAAGCTTTCTTT.

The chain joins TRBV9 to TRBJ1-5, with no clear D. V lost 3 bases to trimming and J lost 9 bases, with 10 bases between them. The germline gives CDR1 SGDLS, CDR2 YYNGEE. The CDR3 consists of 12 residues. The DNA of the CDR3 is TGTGCCAGCAGCGCAGAAGGTGGGCCCCAGCATTTT. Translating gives CASSAEGGPQHF.

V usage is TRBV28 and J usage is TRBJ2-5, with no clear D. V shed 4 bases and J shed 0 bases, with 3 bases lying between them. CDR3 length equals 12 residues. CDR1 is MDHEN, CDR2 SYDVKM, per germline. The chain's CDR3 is CASSSYQETQYF. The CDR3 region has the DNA TGTGCCAGCAGTTCGTACCAAGAGACCCAGTACTTC.

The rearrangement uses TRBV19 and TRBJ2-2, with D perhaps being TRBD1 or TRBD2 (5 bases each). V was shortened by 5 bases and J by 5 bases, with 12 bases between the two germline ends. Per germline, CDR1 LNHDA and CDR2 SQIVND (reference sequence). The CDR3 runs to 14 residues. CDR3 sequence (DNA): TGTGCCAGTAGTTCGGGGCTGGGAACCGGGGAGCTGTTTTTT. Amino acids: CASSSGLGTGELFF.

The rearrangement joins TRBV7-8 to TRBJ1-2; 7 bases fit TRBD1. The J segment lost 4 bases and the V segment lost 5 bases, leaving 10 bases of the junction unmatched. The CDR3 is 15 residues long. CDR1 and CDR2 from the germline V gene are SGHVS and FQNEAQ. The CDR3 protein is CASSPSGGAGYGYTF. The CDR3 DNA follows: TGTGCCAGCAGCCCGTCAGGGGGGGCTGGCTATGGCTACACCTTC. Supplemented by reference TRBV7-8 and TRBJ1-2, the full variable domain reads GAGVSQSPRYKVAKRGQDVALRCDPISGHVSLFWYQQALGQGPEFLTYFQNEAQLDKSGLPSDRFFAERPEGSVSTLKIQRTQQEDSAVYLCASSPSGGAGYGYTFGSGTRLTVV.

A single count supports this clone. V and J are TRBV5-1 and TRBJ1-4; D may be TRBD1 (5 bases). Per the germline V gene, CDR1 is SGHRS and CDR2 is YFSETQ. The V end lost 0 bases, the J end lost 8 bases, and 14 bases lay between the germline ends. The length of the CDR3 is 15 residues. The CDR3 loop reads CASSLGGRVDEKLFF. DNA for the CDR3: TGCGCCAGCAGCTTGGGAGGCAGGGTCGACGAAAAACTGTTTTTT.

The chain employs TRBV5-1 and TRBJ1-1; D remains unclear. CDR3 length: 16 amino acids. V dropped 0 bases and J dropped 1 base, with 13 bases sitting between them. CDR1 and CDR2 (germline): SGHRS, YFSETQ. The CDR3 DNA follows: TGCGCCAGCAGCTTGGCCCCCCTCTCCGGGAACACTGAAGCTTTCTTT. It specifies CASSLAPLSGNTEAFF.

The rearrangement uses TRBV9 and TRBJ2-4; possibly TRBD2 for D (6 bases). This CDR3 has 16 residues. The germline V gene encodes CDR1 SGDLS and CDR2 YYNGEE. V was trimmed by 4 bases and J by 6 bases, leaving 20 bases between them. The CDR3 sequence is CASSPGPTLGGNIQYF. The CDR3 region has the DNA TGTGCCAGCAGCCCGGGACCGACTCTGGGGGGAAACATTCAGTACTTC.